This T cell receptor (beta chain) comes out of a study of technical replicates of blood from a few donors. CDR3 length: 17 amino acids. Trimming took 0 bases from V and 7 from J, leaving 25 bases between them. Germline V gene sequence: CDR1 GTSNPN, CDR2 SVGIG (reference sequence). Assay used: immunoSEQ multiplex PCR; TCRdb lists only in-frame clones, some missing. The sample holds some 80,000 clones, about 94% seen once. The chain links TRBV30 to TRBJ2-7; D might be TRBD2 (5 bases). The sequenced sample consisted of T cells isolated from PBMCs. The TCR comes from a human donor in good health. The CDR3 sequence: CAWSVMVVSESPREQYF. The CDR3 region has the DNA TGTGCCTGGAGTGTAATGGTGGTTAGCGAAAGCCCTAGGGAGCAGTACTTC.